The 32 T cell receptor beta chains below all came from one sample that was sequenced in a study of blood T cell repertoires in COVID-19 (dated by TCRdb to 2020 to 2021). Library preparation was by the immunoSEQ multiplex PCR assay. TCRdb obtained this table from immuneACCESS and retained in-frame rearrangements with V and J assigned. These tables miss some clones; where compared with another copy, unresolved V genes account for less than half of the shortfall, and the remainder is unexplained. The sample table holds approximately 91,000 clones, of which less than 85% were seen once. The ten largest clones add up to more than 6.5% of the sample. The sample consisted of peripheral blood. Receptor source: a man aged 65-85 years with acute or convalescent COVID-19.

This clone turned up a few times. The chain is built from TRBV19 and TRBJ2-3; no definite D call. The CDR3 extends over 14 amino acids. V was pared by 5 bases and J by 0 bases, with 9 bases between. Germline V gene sequence: CDR1 LNHDA, CDR2 SQIVND (reference sequence). For the CDR3, the DNA is TGTGCCAGTAGTGTCAGTGTAAGCACAGATACGCAGTATTTT. It translates to CASSVSVSTDTQYF. Full variable domain (missing parts from reference TRBV19 and TRBJ2-3): DGGITQSPKYLFRKEGQNVTLSCEQNLNHDAMYWYRQDPGQGLRLIYYSQIVNDFQKGDIAEGYSVSREKKESFPLTVTSAQKNPTAFYLCASSVSVSTDTQYFGPGTRLTVL.

The genes are TRBV7-2 and TRBJ2-2; 9 bases align to TRBD2. This CDR3 region has 15 residues. CDR1 and CDR2 (germline): SGHTA, FQGNSA. The V segment lost 2 bases and the J segment 6 bases; nucleotides outside the gene matches: 4. CDR3 in amino acids: CASSLKVAGAGELFF. The CDR3 nucleotides read TGTGCCAGCAGCTTAAAGGTAGCGGGAGCCGGGGAGCTGTTTTTT. The full variable domain, with the rest looked up from reference TRBV7-2 and TRBJ2-2, is GAGVSQSPSNKVTEKGKDVELRCDPISGHTALYWYRQSLGQGLEFLIYFQGNSAPDKSGLPSDRFSAERTGGSVSTLTIQRTQQEDSAVYLCASSLKVAGAGELFFGEGSRLTVL.

This sequence joins TRBV27 and TRBJ1-4; D is perhaps TRBD1 (5 bases). With 3 bases removed from V and 3 bases from J, the gap between germline ends came to 17 bases. Germline V CDR1 and CDR2: MNHEY, SMNVEV (reference sequence). The CDR3 runs to 17 residues. For the CDR3, the DNA is TGTGCCAGCAGTTTCTCAATGGGGGGACCAGCTAATGAAAAACTGTTTTTT. This translates into CASSFSMGGPANEKLFF.

This chain joins TRBV11-3 and TRBJ2-3, with TRBD1 matching 8 bases. Germline V gives CDR1 SGHNT, CDR2 YENEEA. This CDR3 has 15 residues. V shed 3 bases, J shed 6 bases, and the junction held 8 bases outside the gene matches. CDR3 nucleotide sequence: TGTGCCAGCAGCTTGACAGGGGCCCCCTTCGATACGCAGTATTTT. Translated: CASSLTGAPFDTQYF.

The CDR3: CATRQGFSGNTIYF. CDR3 sequence (DNA): TGTGCCACCAGACAGGGGTTCTCTGGAAACACCATATATTTT. The V and J genes are TRBV7-9 and TRBJ1-3, with 8 bases aligning to TRBD1. The CDR3 extends over 14 amino acids. V dropped 10 bases and J dropped 0; count of bases not matched to a gene: 5. Germline V lookup: CDR1 SEHNR, CDR2 FQNEAQ (reference sequence).

This sequence joins TRBV5-1 and TRBJ2-7; no clear D gene. V dropped 0 bases and J dropped 12 bases, with 19 bases sitting between them. The CDR3 runs 14 residues. Germline V gene lookup returns CDR1 SGHRS and CDR2 YFSETQ. The CDR3: CASSLAEIAERLYF. DNA for the CDR3: TGCGCCAGCAGCTTGGCCGAAATAGCAGAAAGACTGTACTTC.

The CDR3 DNA reads as TGTGCCAGCAGTGAAGCCTGGCAGGGCCCCTACGAGCAGTACTTC. Amino acids: CASSEAWQGPYEQYF. The chain recombines TRBV6-1 with TRBJ2-7, with D maybe TRBD1 (5 bases). The germline gives CDR1 MNHNS, CDR2 SASEGT. The CDR3 totals 15 residues. V gave up 0 bases and J gave up 2 bases, with 11 bases separating them.

This chain uses TRBV19 with TRBJ2-3, with 10 bases that match TRBD2. CDR1 and CDR2 from the germline V gene are LNHDA and SQIVND (reference sequence). V gave up 3 bases and J gave up 5 bases; unmatched junction bases: 8. There are 16 residues in the CDR3. The CDR3 reads CASSIQLAGDLDTQYF. In DNA form, the CDR3 reads TGTGCCAGTAGTATCCAGCTAGCGGGGGATTTAGATACGCAGTATTTT.

The rearrangement uses TRBV2 and TRBJ1-5; TRBD1 might be the D (6 bases). This CDR3 is 15 amino acids long. Trimming pared 2 bases from V and 3 bases from J, leaving 11 bases between. Germline V lookup: CDR1 SNHLY, CDR2 FYNNEI. The CDR3 DNA reads as TGTGCCAGCAGTGAAACAGGGACCTACAATCAGCCCCAGCATTTT. Its protein product is CASSETGTYNQPQHF.

In this sample, this clone turned up a few times. The chain combines TRBV23-1 with TRBJ2-7; 9 positions agree with TRBD1. TRBV23-1 falls under the ORF class, with uncertain function. CDR3 length: 15 amino acids. The V segment lost 3 bases and the J segment 6 bases; nucleotides outside the gene matches: 9. CDR3 bases: TGCGCCAGCAGTCACTCACCGGGACAGGGACCCGAGCAGTACTTC. Protein product: CASSHSPGQGPEQYF.

CDR3 nucleotide sequence: TGTGCCAGCACCAAGGCAACAGCTAACTATGGCTACACCTTC. Protein sequence: CASTKATANYGYTF. V gene TRBV6-5 combines with J gene TRBJ1-2, with D unresolved. The CDR3 has 14 amino acids. CDR1 is MNHEY and CDR2 is SVGAGI in the germline V gene. V lost 7 bases, J lost 0 bases, and 12 bases lay in between.

This clone is classed as medium-sized. The chain joins TRBV27 to TRBJ2-3; 13 bases are a match to TRBD2. From germline, CDR1 is MNHEY and CDR2 SMNVEV (reference sequence). Trimming removed 5 bases from V and 2 bases from J; junction bases left unmatched: 4. There are 16 residues in the CDR3. The DNA for the CDR3 is TGTGCCAGCAGTCGGGGACTAGCGGGGTTCACAGATACGCAGTATTTT. Translating gives CASSRGLAGFTDTQYF.

The CDR3 DNA is TGTGCCAGCAGTTTTCGGGGTGCCTATGGCTACACCTTC. It encodes CASSFRGAYGYTF. V is TRBV27 and J is TRBJ1-2; D call uncertain. The CDR3 consists of 13 residues. CDR1 is MNHEY and CDR2 is SMNVEV in the germline V gene (reference sequence). Trimming took 3 bases from V and 4 from J, leaving 9 bases between them.

This clone was seen just once. The chain combines TRBV5-1 with TRBJ1-3; no clear D gene. There are 13 residues in the CDR3. V lost 4 bases and J lost 3, with 8 bases in between. CDR1 SGHRS and CDR2 YFSETQ come from the germline V gene. The CDR3 region has the DNA TGCGCCAGCAGCCTCGGGGTTGGAAACACCATATATTTT. Protein: CASSLGVGNTIYF.

The V and J genes are TRBV24-1 and TRBJ2-2; maybe TRBD1 (5 bases). Trimming shortened V by 4 bases and J by 1 base, and 12 bases separated the two germline ends. CDR1 is KGHDR, CDR2 SFDVKD, per germline. The CDR3 spans 16 residues. The CDR3 here is CATSDHRQGNTGELFF. The DNA of the CDR3 is TGTGCCACCAGTGACCACCGGCAGGGGAACACCGGGGAGCTGTTTTTT.

The CDR3 DNA is TGTGCCTGGAGTCCTACAGGGGCTGCTAATGAAAAACTGTTTTTT. It codes for CAWSPTGAANEKLFF. V is TRBV30 and J is TRBJ1-4; TRBD1 matches at 7 bases. Per germline, CDR1 GTSNPN and CDR2 SVGIG (reference sequence). Trimming cost V 2 bases and J 3 bases; bases outside gene matches: 6. The CDR3 covers 15 residues.

Here the CDR3 DNA reads TGTGCCAGCAGCGTAGCGACTAGCGGGAGGGCCGGGGAGCTGTTTTTT. Translated: CASSVATSGRAGELFF. The chain is built from TRBV9 and TRBJ2-2, with 14 positions matching TRBD2. This CDR3 spans 16 amino acids. V dropped 0 bases and J dropped 6; count of bases not matched to a gene: 1. Germline V gene sequence: CDR1 SGDLS, CDR2 YYNGEE.

The chain is built from TRBV9 and TRBJ2-5; TRBD2 is a possible D gene (5 bases). Germline V gives CDR1 SGDLS, CDR2 YYNGEE. Trimming removed 0 bases at V and 4 bases at J, with 10 bases between. The CDR3 runs 14 residues. CDR3 sequence: CASSVARETETQYF. CDR3 nucleotides: TGTGCCAGCAGCGTAGCCCGGGAAACAGAGACCCAGTACTTC.

The chain recombines TRBV27 with TRBJ1-2, with TRBD1 as a possible D gene (6 bases). CDR3 size: 14 residues. Germline CDR1 and CDR2: MNHEY and SMNVEV (reference sequence). Trimming removed 7 bases from V and 3 bases from J, with 15 bases in between. The CDR3 reads CASTSGGGDYGYTF. The DNA of the CDR3 is TGTGCCAGCACCTCGGGAGGGGGTGACTATGGCTACACCTTC.

The J gene is TRBJ2-5, the V gene TRBV19; tentative D call: TRBD1 (6 bases). The CDR3 contains 12 residues. Trimming stripped 1 base from V and 7 bases from J, with 7 bases between. The germline CDR1 and CDR2 sequences are LNHDA and SQIVND (reference sequence). The CDR3 nucleotides are TGTGCCAGTAGTATAGCACAGGGGACCCAGTACTTC. Amino acids: CASSIAQGTQYF.

The V gene is TRBV7-2, the J gene TRBJ1-1; D is uncertain. Germline assignment: CDR1 SGHTA and CDR2 FQGNSA. Trimming left V 2 bases short and J 1 base short, with 11 bases between. The CDR3 has 15 residues. DNA for the CDR3: TGTGCCAGCAGCTTATCACGCGGTACGAACACTGAAGCTTTCTTT. This sequence encodes CASSLSRGTNTEAFF.

This chain joins TRBV24-1 and TRBJ2-2; D remains ambiguous. The CDR3 is 15 amino acids. The V end was cut by 0 bases, the J end by 0 bases, with 4 bases between. Per germline, CDR1 KGHDR and CDR2 SFDVKD. CDR3 sequence: CATSDLTANTGELFF. The CDR3 bases are TGTGCCACCAGTGATTTGACGGCGAACACCGGGGAGCTGTTTTTT.

This chain uses TRBV15 with TRBJ2-1; D perhaps matches TRBD1 (6 bases). This CDR3 spans 19 amino acids. V lost 9 bases to trimming and J lost 2 bases, with 29 bases between them. The germline gives CDR1 LNHNV, CDR2 YYDKDF (reference sequence). The CDR3 loop reads CATIWDTESGSYAYNEQFF. The CDR3 region has the DNA TGTGCCACGATATGGGACACCGAGAGTGGGAGTTACGCCTACAATGAGCAGTTCTTC.

CDR3 DNA sequence: TGTGCCAGCAGTGAAGGAAGATCGGGACTAGGCACAGATACGCAGTATTTT. Its protein product is CASSEGRSGLGTDTQYF. The J gene is TRBJ2-3, the V gene TRBV6-1, with 8 bases identical to TRBD2. This CDR3 contains 17 residues. Germline values: CDR1 MNHNS, CDR2 SASEGT. Losses at the gene ends were 1 base for V and 1 base for J; bases not matched to a gene: 7.

The V call is TRBV27, the J call TRBJ2-2; D remains ambiguous. V shed 0 bases and J shed 2 bases, with 13 bases lying between them. This CDR3 contains 17 residues. Germline CDR1 reads MNHEY; CDR2 reads SMNVEV (reference sequence). The CDR3 DNA follows: TGTGCCAGCAGTTTATCTGATGCCAGGATAAACACCGGGGAGCTGTTTTTT. As protein: CASSLSDARINTGELFF.

This clone was seen only once. The CDR3 DNA follows: TGTGCCAGCGAGGGACAGGGGAATTCACCCCTCCACTTT. Translated: CASEGQGNSPLHF. This sequence joins TRBV2 and TRBJ1-6, with 10 bases fitting TRBD1. V lost 8 bases to trimming and J lost 7 bases; unmatched junction nucleotides: 2. Per the germline V gene, CDR1 is SNHLY and CDR2 is FYNNEI. The CDR3 loop spans 13 amino acids.

V usage is TRBV7-2 and J usage is TRBJ2-5, with D tentatively TRBD1 (6 bases). V dropped 5 bases and J dropped 5 bases, with 12 bases sitting between them. This CDR3 comprises 13 residues. CDR1 and CDR2 from the germline V gene are SGHTA and FQGNSA. The CDR3 DNA is TGTGCCAGCAGCCAGGGGTTAGGGGAGACCCAGTACTTC. Its protein product is CASSQGLGETQYF. Filled out from reference TRBV7-2 and TRBJ2-5, the complete variable domain reads GAGVSQSPSNKVTEKGKDVELRCDPISGHTALYWYRQSLGQGLEFLIYFQGNSAPDKSGLPSDRFSAERTGGSVSTLTIQRTQQEDSAVYLCASSQGLGETQYFGPGTRLLVL.

V usage is TRBV5-1 and J usage is TRBJ1-1, with unresolved D. Germline-derived CDR1 and CDR2 are SGHRS and YFSETQ. The V gene lost 2 bases and the J gene lost 3 bases, with 8 bases spanning the gap. CDR3 length equals 13 residues. CDR3 region: CASSFQSDTEAFF. In nucleotides, the CDR3 is TGCGCCAGCAGCTTTCAGAGCGACACTGAAGCTTTCTTT.

This clone has just one count. This chain uses TRBV15 with TRBJ2-5, with unresolved D. The CDR3 loop spans 12 amino acids. The germline V gene encodes CDR1 LNHNV and CDR2 YYDKDF (reference sequence). V lost 1 base, J lost 2 bases, and 2 bases lay in between. The CDR3 nucleotides are TGTGCCACCAGCAGAGTACAAGAGACCCAGTACTTC. This codes for CATSRVQETQYF.

The chain is built from TRBV6-5 and TRBJ1-2; 7 positions match TRBD1. The trim removed 8 bases at V and 8 bases at J, leaving 14 bases unmatched. The CDR3 length is 14 residues. In germline, CDR1 is MNHEY, CDR2 SVGAGI. CDR3 in DNA: TGTGCCAGCTATTCCCGACAGGGCGGAAAGGGCTACACCTTC. Its protein is CASYSRQGGKGYTF.

V and J are TRBV2 and TRBJ1-1; TRBD1 matches 7 bases. The ends lost 2 bases at V and 1 base at J; junction bases unmatched: 1. Germline assignment: CDR1 SNHLY and CDR2 FYNNEI. This CDR3 has 14 amino acids. As DNA, the CDR3 is TGTGCCAGCAGTGAAAGGGGGCGGAACACTGAAGCTTTCTTT. It yields the protein CASSERGRNTEAFF.

This chain joins TRBV29-1 and TRBJ1-5; D unclear. V was pared by 4 bases and J by 0 bases, with 7 bases between. The CDR3 runs to 13 residues. Germline loops: CDR1 SQVTM, CDR2 ANQGSEA. In DNA form, the CDR3 reads TGCAGCGTTGCGGAGAATAGCAATCAGCCCCAGCATTTT. Protein sequence: CSVAENSNQPQHF.